This T cell receptor beta chain was identified in a study of T-cell reconstitution after alpha-beta-depleted transplantation in children. The library targeted TCRbeta and was prepared with unique molecular identifiers. In TCRdb, the PCR reads were re-called with MiXCR into one record per CDR3 protein. The data show about 340,000 distinct CDR3 sequences, around 16% seen once. Per the germline V gene, CDR1 is SNHLY and CDR2 is FYNNEI. V was trimmed by 4 bases and J by 5 bases, leaving 11 bases between them. The CDR3 consists of 14 residues. The rearrangement links TRBV2 to TRBJ2-2, with a tentative D call TRBD2 (6 bases). Sequenced here: PBMCs, mostly from graft donor cells, sampled 360 days after TCRalphabeta/CD19-depleted stem cell transplant. This TCR came from a male patient between 2 and 9 years old who had a stem cell transplant for acute lymphoblastic leukemia, so the T cells may come from the graft donor. The CDR3 is CASSAGGTTGELFF. The CDR3 nucleotides are TGTGCCAGCAGTGCTGGGGGGACTACCGGGGAGCTGTTTTTT. Supplemented by reference TRBV2 and TRBJ2-2, the full variable domain reads EPEVTQTPSHQVTQMGQEVILRCVPISNHLYFYWYRQILGQKVEFLVSFYNNEISEKSEIFDDQFSVERPDGSNFTLKIRSTKLEDSAMYFCASSAGGTTGELFFGEGSRLTVL.